The 5 T cell receptor beta chains listed next were all sequenced from one sample in a study of blood T cell repertoires in COVID-19. Clones were sequenced by immunoSEQ multiplex PCR, and TCRdb holds only the in-frame ones, with some missing. The sample lists roughly 150,000 clones; 70% to 90% were seen once. Sequenced sample: peripheral blood. These receptors originate from a woman between 65 and 79 years old with acute or convalescent COVID-19.

The chain has TRBV11-3 and TRBJ2-1, with 15 bases that match TRBD2. Germline assignment: CDR1 SGHNT and CDR2 YENEEA. This CDR3 has 17 amino acids. Losses at the gene ends were 1 base for V and 7 bases for J; bases not matched to a gene: 5. CDR3 residues: CASSLGTSGGEENEQFF. The CDR3, as DNA: TGTGCCAGCAGCTTAGGGACTAGCGGGGGGGAAGAGAATGAGCAGTTCTTC. The whole variable domain, filled in from reference TRBV11-3 and TRBJ2-1, reads EAGVVQSPRYKIIEKKQPVAFWCNPISGHNTLYWYLQNLGQGPELLIRYENEEAVDDSQLPKDRFSAERLKGVDSTLKIQPAELGDSAVYLCASSLGTSGGEENEQFFGPGTRLTVL.

The chain is built from TRBV9 and TRBJ1-2; D gene unclear. The length of the CDR3 is 13 residues. CDR1 SGDLS and CDR2 YYNGEE come from the germline V gene. The V end lost 4 bases, the J end lost 0 bases, and 7 bases lay between the germline ends. The CDR3 nucleotides read TGTGCCAGCAGCCCTAGAACTAACTATGGCTACACCTTC. This encodes CASSPRTNYGYTF.

The DNA for the CDR3 is TGTGCCACTTCTAGTAACCCCTACAATGAGCAGTTCTTC. It translates to CATSSNPYNEQFF. This chain uses TRBV7-2 with TRBJ2-1; D remains unclear. The length of the CDR3 is 13 residues. V was shortened by 10 bases and J by 2 bases, with 12 bases between the two germline ends. Germline V gene lookup returns CDR1 SGHTA and CDR2 FQGNSA.

The chain has TRBV6-4 and TRBJ1-3; D is unclear. Germline CDR1 reads MRHNA; CDR2 reads SNTAGT. CDR3 length: 15 residues. Between the trimmed V and J ends, which lost 3 bases and 0 bases, there was a span of 9 bases. The CDR3 protein is CASSERGRSGNTIYF. The CDR3 DNA reads TGTGCCAGCAGTGAGCGAGGCCGCTCTGGAAACACCATATATTTT.

The J gene is TRBJ1-5, the V gene TRBV7-2; perhaps TRBD1 as D (6 bases). The length of the CDR3 is 15 residues. CDR1 is SGHTA and CDR2 is FQGNSA in the germline V gene. Trimming stripped 6 bases from V and 2 bases from J, with 14 bases between. CDR3 loop: CASRTGAGGNQPQHF. For the CDR3, the DNA is TGTGCCAGCAGAACCGGTGCAGGGGGCAATCAGCCCCAGCATTTT. Full variable domain (remainder filled in from reference TRBV7-2 and TRBJ1-5): GAGVSQSPSNKVTEKGKDVELRCDPISGHTALYWYRQSLGQGLEFLIYFQGNSAPDKSGLPSDRFSAERTGGSVSTLTIQRTQQEDSAVYLCASRTGAGGNQPQHFGDGTRLSIL.